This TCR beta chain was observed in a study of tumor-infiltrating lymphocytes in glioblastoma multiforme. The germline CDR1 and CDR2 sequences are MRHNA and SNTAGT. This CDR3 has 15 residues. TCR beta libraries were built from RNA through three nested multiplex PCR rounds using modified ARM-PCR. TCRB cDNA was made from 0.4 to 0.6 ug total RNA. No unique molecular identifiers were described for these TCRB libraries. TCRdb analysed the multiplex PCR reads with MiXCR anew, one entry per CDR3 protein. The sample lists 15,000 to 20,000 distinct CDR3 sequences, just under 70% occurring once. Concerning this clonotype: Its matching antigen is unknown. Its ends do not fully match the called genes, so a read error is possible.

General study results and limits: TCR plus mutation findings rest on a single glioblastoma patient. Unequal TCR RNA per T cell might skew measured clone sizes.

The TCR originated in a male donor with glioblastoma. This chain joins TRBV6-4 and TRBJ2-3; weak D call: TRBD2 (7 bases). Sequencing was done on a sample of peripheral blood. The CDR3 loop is CASSASRGATGTQYF. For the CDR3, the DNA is TGTGCCAGTAGTGCTTCCCGGGGGGCCACAGGTACGCAGTATTTT.